This T cell receptor (beta chain) was identified during a study of T cell responses to AZD1222 COVID-19 vaccine. This clone has just one count. Its target is not known. Assay used: immunoSEQ multiplex PCR; TCRdb lists only in-frame clones, some missing. The table shows 95,000 to 110,000 clones, with roughly 86% occurring only once. The CDR3 length is 16 residues. Germline CDR1 reads LGHNA; CDR2 reads YNFKEQ. V was clipped by 0 bases and J by 2 bases; unmatched bases: 5. Study outcomes and limitations: Donors were mostly white British, more females; clonal diversity possibly underestimated. Sampling captured repertoires only after the peak T cell response.

The sequence was collected from an adult who received the MenACWY meningococcal vaccine as a control. The source material was peripheral blood, sampled 28 days after the second dose of the MenACWY control vaccine. The chain combines TRBV4-2 with TRBJ2-7; 9 nucleotides align to TRBD1. CDR3 coding DNA: TGTGCCAGCAGCCAAGATTTGGGACAGGGCACCTACGAGCAGTACTTC. Translation: CASSQDLGQGTYEQYF.